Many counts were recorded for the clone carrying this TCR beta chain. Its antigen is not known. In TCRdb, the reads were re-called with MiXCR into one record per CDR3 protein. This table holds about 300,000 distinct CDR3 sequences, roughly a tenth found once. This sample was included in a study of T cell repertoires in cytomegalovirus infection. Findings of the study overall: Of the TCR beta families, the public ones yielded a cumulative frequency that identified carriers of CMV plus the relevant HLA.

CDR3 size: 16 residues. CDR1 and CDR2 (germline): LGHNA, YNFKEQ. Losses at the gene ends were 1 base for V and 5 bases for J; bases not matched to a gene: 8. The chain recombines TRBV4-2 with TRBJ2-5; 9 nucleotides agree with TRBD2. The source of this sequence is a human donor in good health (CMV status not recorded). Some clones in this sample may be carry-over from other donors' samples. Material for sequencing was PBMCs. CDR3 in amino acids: CASSQGTSAYRETQYF. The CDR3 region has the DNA TGTGCCAGCAGCCAAGGGACTAGCGCCTATCGGGAGACCCAGTACTTC.